The clone carrying this TCR beta chain was detected only a few times. What it recognizes is unknown. The data are from a study of blood T cells in healthy people across ages. Study findings and constraints: Observed TCR beta diversity per million T cells went down as age went up. This fall followed a roughly linear course with age.

The ends were cut back, 7 bases at V and 2 bases at J, with 12 bases in the middle. Germline V gene data show CDR1 as SQVTM and CDR2 as ANQGSEA. CDR3 length equals 12 residues. Sample-barcoded 5' priming and a J-beta primer mix drove a second PCR of about 7 to 12 cycles. TCRdb re-called the 5' RACE reads with MiXCR, one entry per CDR3 protein. The repertoire has about 720,000 distinct CDR3 sequences, 20% to 25% of them found once; the top ten carry less than 25%. The sample comprised blood. The chain has TRBV29-1 and TRBJ2-7; weak D call: TRBD2 (6 bases). This receptor was identified in a man between 70 and 80 years old in good health. CDR3 sequence: CSAGEGPYEQYF. CDR3 nucleotides: TGCAGCGCGGGGGAAGGACCCTACGAGCAGTACTTC.